Included here is one T cell receptor beta chain sequence, with context. These data belong to a study of blood T cell repertoires in COVID-19. At the level of the study: Acute and convalescent COVID-19 specimens originated in the United States, Italy and Spain. PBMCs, B-cell-depleted T cells, or T cells provided the cDNA or gDNA that made up the material.

The CDR3 is made up of 14 amino acids. The germline V gene encodes CDR1 SQVTM and CDR2 ANQGSEA. Trimming stripped 8 bases from V and 6 bases from J, with 22 bases between. Clones were read by immunoSEQ multiplex PCR, and TCRdb kept only the in-frame ones, dropping some. Seen here are a few hundred thousand clones, 90% observed once, and the top ten hold about 1.5%. Membership in each cohort depended on participant-reported clinical history. V and J are TRBV29-1 and TRBJ1-2; no clear D gene. The sequence was collected from a woman aged 18-29 years with acute COVID-19. The specimen sequenced was PBMCs or T cells enriched from blood (not recorded which). In nucleotides, the CDR3 is TGCAGCACAAACTTGTGGGAGGGCCTTAATGGCTACACCTTC. Protein sequence: CSTNLWEGLNGYTF.